This TCR beta chain appears in the sequencing data of a study of control samples from healthy donors and cancer patients. CDR3 length: 14 amino acids. Trimming took off 7 bases at V and 3 bases at J, with 12 bases between the two ends. Germline CDR1 reads MNHEY; CDR2 reads SVGAGI. Only in-frame clones appear in the TCRdb table, and some are missing; sequencing was by immunoSEQ multiplex PCR. The profile covers roughly 120,000 clones, with less than 95% appearing a single time and under 4.5% taken by the ten largest. This receptor was obtained from a human donor in good health. The donor label of this sample is uncertain. The sequencing input was blood. V usage is TRBV6-5 and J usage is TRBJ2-2; D perhaps matches TRBD2 (5 bases). In DNA, the CDR3 is TGTGCCAGCATTCGGGGTATGGACACCGGGGAGCTGTTTTTT. Translated, it gives CASIRGMDTGELFF.